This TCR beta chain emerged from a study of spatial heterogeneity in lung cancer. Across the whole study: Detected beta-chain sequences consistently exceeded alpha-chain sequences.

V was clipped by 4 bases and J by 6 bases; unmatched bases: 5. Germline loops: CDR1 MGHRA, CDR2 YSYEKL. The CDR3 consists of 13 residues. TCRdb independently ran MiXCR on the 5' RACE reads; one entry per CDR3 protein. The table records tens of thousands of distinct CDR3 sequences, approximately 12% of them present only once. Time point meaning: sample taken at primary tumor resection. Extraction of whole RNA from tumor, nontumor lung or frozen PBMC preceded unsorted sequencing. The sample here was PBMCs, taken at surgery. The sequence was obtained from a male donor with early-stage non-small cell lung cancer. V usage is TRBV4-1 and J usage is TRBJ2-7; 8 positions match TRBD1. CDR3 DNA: TGCGCCAGCAGCCGACAGGGGTTCCGCGAGCAGTACTTC. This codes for CASSRQGFREQYF.